This T cell receptor beta chain is drawn from a study of regulatory T cells in long-lasting Graves disease. Study conclusions and caveats: Persistent Graves' patients showed less TCR diversity than newly diagnosed ones.

Details on this clonotype: The antigen is not known.

As to time point: newly diagnosed GD, antithyroid drugs for less than 3 months. TCR sequences were obtained from RNA taken from PBMCs. Patients met American Thyroid Association criteria for Graves' disease. With iRepertoire HTBI primers and Arm-PCR of CDR3 regions, TCR beta libraries were built. TCRdb ran MiXCR on the multiplex PCR reads and lists one entry per CDR3 protein. The sample consists of 300,000 to 400,000 distinct CDR3 sequences, approximately 16% of them appearing once. From germline, CDR1 is MNHGY and CDR2 SVAAGI. V shed 4 bases and J 4 bases; nucleotides not matched to a gene: 7. The CDR3 runs to 16 residues. These data were also reused for a study on T cells in Graves' hyperthyroidism and ophthalmopathy. That work contributes: Blood samples included most of the expanded thyroid clonotypes exceeding 0.001.

This chain uses TRBV6-9 with TRBJ1-3; 10 bases fit TRBD1. The sample in question was peripheral blood mononuclear cells (PBMCs), obtained at new diagnosis, from a patient treated with antithyroid drugs. The receptor was derived from a middle-aged man with Graves disease. This chain's CDR3 is CASSLLTGGAGNTIYF. The CDR3 DNA is TGTGCCAGCAGTTTACTGACAGGGGGCGCGGGAAACACCATATATTTT.